The clone carrying this T cell receptor (beta chain) was observed a few times. This entry is derived from a study of identical twins. A single record per CDR3 protein comes from TCRdb applying MiXCR to the 5' RACE reads. Here the sample spans roughly 290,000 distinct CDR3 sequences, more than 6.5% being singletons. This CDR3 is 16 amino acids long. Losses at the gene ends were 0 bases for V and 2 bases for J; bases not matched to a gene: 7. In germline, CDR1 is DFQATT, CDR2 SNEGSKA (reference sequence). Another study also made use of these data, one on yellow fever vaccine responses in identical twins. That report adds: Twins' vaccine T cell response reportedly seemed partly convergent, partly personalized.

This TCR came from a woman under 30 in good health. The specimen was memory (CD45RO+) T cells sorted from blood. The V call is TRBV20-1, the J call TRBJ2-5, with 9 bases identical to TRBD2. CDR3 sequence reads: CSARDPASGKQETQYF. CDR3 bases: TGCAGTGCTAGAGATCCCGCTAGCGGGAAACAAGAGACCCAGTACTTC.